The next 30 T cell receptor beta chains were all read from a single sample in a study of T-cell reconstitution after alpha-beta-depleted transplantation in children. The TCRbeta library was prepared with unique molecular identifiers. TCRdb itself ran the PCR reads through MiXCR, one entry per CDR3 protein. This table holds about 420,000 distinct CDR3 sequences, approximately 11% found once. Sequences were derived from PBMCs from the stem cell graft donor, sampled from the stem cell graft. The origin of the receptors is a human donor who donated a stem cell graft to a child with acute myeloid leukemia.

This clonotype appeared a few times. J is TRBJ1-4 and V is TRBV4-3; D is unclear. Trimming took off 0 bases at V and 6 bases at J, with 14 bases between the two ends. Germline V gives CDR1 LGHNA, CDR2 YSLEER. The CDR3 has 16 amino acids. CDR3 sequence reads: CASSQDSSRGYEKLFF. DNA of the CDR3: TGCGCCAGCAGCCAAGATTCTAGCCGGGGATATGAAAAACTGTTTTTT.

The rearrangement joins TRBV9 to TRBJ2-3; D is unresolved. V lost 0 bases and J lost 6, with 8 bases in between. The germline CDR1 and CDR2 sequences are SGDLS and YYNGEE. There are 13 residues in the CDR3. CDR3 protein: CASSVVPKDTQYF. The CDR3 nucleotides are TGTGCCAGCAGCGTAGTACCAAAGGATACGCAGTATTTT.

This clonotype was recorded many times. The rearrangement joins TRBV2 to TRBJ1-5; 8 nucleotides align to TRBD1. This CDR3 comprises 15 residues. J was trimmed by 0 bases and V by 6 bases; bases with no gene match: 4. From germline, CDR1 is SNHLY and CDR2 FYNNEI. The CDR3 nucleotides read TGTGCCAGCAGAGCGGACAGGGTTAGCAATCAGCCCCAGCATTTT. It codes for CASRADRVSNQPQHF. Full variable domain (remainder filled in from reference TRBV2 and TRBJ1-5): EPEVTQTPSHQVTQMGQEVILRCVPISNHLYFYWYRQILGQKVEFLVSFYNNEISEKSEIFDDQFSVERPDGSNFTLKIRSTKLEDSAMYFCASRADRVSNQPQHFGDGTRLSIL.

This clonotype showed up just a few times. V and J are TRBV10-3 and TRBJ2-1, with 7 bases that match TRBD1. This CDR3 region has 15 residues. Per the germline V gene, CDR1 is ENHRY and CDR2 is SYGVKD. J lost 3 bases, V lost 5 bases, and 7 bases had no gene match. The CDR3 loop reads CAISTTGQIYNEQFF. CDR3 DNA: TGTGCCATCAGTACGACAGGGCAGATCTACAATGAGCAGTTCTTC.

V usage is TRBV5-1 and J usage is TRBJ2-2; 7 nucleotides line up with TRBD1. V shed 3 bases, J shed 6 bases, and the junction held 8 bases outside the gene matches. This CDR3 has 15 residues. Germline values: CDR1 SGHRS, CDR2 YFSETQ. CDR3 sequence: CASSYRQGLAGELFF. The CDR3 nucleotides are TGCGCCAGCAGCTATCGACAGGGATTGGCCGGGGAGCTGTTTTTT.

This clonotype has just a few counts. CDR3 in amino acids: CASSWGSPNGYTF. The DNA for the CDR3 is TGCGCCAGCAGCTGGGGCAGCCCCAATGGCTACACCTTC. The V and J genes are TRBV5-1 and TRBJ1-2; D is possibly TRBD1 (5 bases). The CDR3 has 13 amino acids. The germline V gene encodes CDR1 SGHRS and CDR2 YFSETQ. Trimming stripped 3 bases from V and 6 bases from J, with 12 bases between.

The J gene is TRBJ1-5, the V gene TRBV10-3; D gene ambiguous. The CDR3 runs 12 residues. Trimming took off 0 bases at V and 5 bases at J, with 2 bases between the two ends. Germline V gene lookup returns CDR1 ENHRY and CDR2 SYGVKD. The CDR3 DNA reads TGTGCCATCAGTGAGTCGGATCAGCCCCAGCATTTT. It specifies CAISESDQPQHF.

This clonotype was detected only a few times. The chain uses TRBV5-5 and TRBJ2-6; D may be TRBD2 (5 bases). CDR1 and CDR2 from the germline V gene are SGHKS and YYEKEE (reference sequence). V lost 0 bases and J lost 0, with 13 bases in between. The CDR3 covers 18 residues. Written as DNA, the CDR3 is TGTGCCAGCAGCTTGGACCAGAGGGTTAGCTCTGGGGCCAACGTCCTGACTTTC. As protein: CASSLDQRVSSGANVLTF.

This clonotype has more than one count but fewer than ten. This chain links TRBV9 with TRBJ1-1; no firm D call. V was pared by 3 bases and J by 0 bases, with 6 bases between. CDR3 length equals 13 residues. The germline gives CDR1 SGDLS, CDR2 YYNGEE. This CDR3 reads CASSGSMNTEAFF. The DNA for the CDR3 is TGTGCCAGCAGCGGCAGCATGAACACTGAAGCTTTCTTT. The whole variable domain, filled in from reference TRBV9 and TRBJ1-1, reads DSGVTQTPKHLITATGQRVTLRCSPRSGDLSVYWYQQSLDQGLQFLIQYYNGEERAKGNILERFSAQQFPDLHSELNLSSLELGDSALYFCASSGSMNTEAFFGQGTRLTVV.

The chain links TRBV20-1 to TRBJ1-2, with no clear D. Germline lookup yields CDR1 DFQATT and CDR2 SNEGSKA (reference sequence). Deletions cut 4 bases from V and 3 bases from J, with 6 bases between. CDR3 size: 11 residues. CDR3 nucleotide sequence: TGCAGTGCTATCGGGGACTATGGCTACACCTTC. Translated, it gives CSAIGDYGYTF.

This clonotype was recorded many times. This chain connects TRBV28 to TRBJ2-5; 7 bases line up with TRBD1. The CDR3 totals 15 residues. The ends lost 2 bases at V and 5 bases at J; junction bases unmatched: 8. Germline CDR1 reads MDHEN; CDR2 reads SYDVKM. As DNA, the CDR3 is TGTGCCAGCAGTTTACAACGGACAGGCGGGGAGACCCAGTACTTC. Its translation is CASSLQRTGGETQYF.

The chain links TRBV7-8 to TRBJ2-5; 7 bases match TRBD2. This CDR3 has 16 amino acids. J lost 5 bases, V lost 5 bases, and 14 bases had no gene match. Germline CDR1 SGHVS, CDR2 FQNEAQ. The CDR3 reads CASSRRLAGGVETQYF. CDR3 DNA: TGTGCCAGCAGCCGCAGACTAGCAGGAGGGGTGGAGACCCAGTACTTC.

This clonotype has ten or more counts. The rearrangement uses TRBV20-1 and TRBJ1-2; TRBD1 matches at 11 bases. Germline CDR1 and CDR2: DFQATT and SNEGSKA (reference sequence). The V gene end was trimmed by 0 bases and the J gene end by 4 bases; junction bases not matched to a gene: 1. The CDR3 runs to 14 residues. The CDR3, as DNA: TGCAGTGCTAGAGACGGGACAGGGGGCTATGGCTACACCTTC. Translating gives CSARDGTGGYGYTF.

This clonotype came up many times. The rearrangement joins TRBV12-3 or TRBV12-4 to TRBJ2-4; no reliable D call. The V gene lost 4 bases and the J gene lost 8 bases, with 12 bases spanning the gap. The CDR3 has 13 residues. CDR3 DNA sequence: TGTGCCAGCAGTTCCCCCAGTTCTGACATTCAGTACTTC. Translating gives CASSSPSSDIQYF.

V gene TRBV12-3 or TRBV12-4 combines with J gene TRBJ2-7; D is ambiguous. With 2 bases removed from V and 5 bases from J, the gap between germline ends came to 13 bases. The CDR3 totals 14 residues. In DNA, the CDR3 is TGTGCCAGCAGTTTACCCAAGCGAGTCGACGAGCAGTACTTC. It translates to CASSLPKRVDEQYF.

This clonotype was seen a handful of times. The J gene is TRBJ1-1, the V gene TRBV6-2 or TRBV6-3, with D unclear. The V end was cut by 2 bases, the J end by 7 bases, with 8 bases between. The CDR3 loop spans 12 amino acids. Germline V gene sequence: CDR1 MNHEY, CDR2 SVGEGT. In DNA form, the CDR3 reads TGTGCCAGCAGTTACCGCGGCGGTGAAGCTTTCTTT. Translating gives CASSYRGGEAFF.

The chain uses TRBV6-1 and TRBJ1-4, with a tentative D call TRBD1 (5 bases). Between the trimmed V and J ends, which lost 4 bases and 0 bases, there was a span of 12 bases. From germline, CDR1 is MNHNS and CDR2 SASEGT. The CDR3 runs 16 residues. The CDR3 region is CASSVWTSATNEKLFF. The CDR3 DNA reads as TGTGCCAGCAGTGTTTGGACATCAGCAACTAATGAAAAACTGTTTTTT.

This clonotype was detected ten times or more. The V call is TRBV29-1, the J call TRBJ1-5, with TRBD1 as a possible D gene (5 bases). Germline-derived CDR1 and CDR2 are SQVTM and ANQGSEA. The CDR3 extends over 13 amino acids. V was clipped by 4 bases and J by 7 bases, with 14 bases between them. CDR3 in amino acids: CSVARGLEQPQHF. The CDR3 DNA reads TGCAGCGTTGCACGGGGGTTGGAACAGCCCCAGCATTTT.

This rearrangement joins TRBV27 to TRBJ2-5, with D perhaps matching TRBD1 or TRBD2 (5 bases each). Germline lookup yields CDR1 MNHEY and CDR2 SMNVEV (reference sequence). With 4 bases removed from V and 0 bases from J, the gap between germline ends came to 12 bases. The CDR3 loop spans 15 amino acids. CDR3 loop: CASSSPGANQETQYF. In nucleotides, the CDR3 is TGTGCCAGCAGTTCCCCCGGGGCGAACCAAGAGACCCAGTACTTC.

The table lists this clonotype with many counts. The DNA of the CDR3 is TGCGCCAGCAGCCAAGAAGGCAGGGGCCCTAACTATGGCTACACCTTC. This encodes CASSQEGRGPNYGYTF. The gene calls are TRBV4-3 and TRBJ1-2; TRBD1 might be the D (6 bases). The CDR3 contains 16 residues. V was cut by 0 bases and J by 0 bases, with 11 bases left in between. The germline V gene has CDR1 LGHNA and CDR2 YSLEER.

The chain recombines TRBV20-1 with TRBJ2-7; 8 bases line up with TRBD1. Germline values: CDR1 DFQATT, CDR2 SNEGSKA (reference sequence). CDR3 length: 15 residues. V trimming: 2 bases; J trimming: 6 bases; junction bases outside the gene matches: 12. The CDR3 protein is CSARTEDRAHREQYF. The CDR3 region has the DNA TGCAGTGCTAGAACAGAGGACAGGGCCCATCGCGAGCAGTACTTC.

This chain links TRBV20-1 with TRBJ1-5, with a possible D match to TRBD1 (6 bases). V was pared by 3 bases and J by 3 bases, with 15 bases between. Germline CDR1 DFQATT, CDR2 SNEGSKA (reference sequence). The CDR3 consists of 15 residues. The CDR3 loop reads CSASKDSQNNQPQHF. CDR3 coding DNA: TGCAGTGCTAGCAAGGACAGCCAAAACAATCAGCCCCAGCATTTT.

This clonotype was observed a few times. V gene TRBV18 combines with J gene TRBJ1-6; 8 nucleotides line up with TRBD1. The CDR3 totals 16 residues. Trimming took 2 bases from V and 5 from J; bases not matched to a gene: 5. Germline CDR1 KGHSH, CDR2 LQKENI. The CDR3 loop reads CASSPLDREHNSPLHF. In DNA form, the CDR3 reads TGTGCCAGCTCACCATTGGACAGGGAGCATAATTCACCCCTCCACTTT. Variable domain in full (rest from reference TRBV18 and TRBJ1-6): NAGVMQNPRHLVRRRGQEARLRCSPMKGHSHVYWYRQLPEEGLKFMVYLQKENIIDESGMPKERFSAEFPKEGPSILRIQQVVRGDSAAYFCASSPLDREHNSPLHFGNGTRLTVT.

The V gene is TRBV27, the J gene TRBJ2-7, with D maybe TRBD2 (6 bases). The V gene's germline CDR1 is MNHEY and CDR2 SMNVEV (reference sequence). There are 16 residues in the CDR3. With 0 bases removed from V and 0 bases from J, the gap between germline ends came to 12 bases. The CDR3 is CASSLSLASSSYEQYF. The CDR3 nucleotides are TGTGCCAGCAGTTTATCCCTAGCGTCGAGCTCCTACGAGCAGTACTTC.

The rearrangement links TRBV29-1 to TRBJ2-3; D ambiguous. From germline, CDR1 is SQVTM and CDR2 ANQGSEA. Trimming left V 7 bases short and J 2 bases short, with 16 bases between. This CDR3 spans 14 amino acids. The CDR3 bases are TGCAGCGGTAGGTCCCGCCACACCACAGATACGCAGTATTTT. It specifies CSGRSRHTTDTQYF.

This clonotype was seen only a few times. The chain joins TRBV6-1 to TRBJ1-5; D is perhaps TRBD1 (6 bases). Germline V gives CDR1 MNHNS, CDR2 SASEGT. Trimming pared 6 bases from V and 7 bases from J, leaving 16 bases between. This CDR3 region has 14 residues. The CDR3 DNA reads TGTGCCAGCAGCGGAGGGGGGGGAAGACAGCCCCAGCATTTT. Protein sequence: CASSGGGGRQPQHF.

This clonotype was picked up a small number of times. The CDR3 sequence: CASSWTGGGIIQYF. The DNA for the CDR3 is TGTGCCAGCAGCTGGACTGGTGGAGGGATCATTCAGTACTTC. The rearrangement links TRBV7-2 to TRBJ2-4; a weak D match, TRBD2 (6 bases). Trimming took off 4 bases at V and 9 bases at J, with 16 bases between the two ends. CDR1 is SGHTA, CDR2 FQGNSA, per germline. This CDR3 is 14 amino acids long.

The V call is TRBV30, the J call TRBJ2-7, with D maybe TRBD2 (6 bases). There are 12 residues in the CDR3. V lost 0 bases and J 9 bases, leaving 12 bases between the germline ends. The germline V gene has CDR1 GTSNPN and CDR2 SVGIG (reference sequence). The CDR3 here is CAWSVLEGAQYF. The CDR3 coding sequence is TGTGCCTGGAGTGTATTGGAGGGTGCGCAGTACTTC. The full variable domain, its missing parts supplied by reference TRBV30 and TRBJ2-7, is SQTIHQWPATLVQPVGSPLSLECTVEGTSNPNLYWYRQAAGRGLQLLFYSVGIGQISSEVPQNLSASRPQDRQFILSSKKLLLSDSGFYLCAWSVLEGAQYFGPGTRLTVT.

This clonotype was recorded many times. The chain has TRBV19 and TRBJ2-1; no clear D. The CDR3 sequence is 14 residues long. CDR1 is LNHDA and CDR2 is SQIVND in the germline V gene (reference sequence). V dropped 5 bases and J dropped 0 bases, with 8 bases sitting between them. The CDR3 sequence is CASSPLSSYNEQFF. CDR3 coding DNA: TGTGCCAGTAGTCCCCTGAGCTCCTACAATGAGCAGTTCTTC.

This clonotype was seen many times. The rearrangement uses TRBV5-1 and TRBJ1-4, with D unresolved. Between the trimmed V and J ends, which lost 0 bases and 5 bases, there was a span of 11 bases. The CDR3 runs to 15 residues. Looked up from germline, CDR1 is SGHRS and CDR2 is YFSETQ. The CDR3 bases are TGCGCCAGCAGCTTGGAACCTGGGCCAAATGAAAAACTGTTTTTT. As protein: CASSLEPGPNEKLFF.